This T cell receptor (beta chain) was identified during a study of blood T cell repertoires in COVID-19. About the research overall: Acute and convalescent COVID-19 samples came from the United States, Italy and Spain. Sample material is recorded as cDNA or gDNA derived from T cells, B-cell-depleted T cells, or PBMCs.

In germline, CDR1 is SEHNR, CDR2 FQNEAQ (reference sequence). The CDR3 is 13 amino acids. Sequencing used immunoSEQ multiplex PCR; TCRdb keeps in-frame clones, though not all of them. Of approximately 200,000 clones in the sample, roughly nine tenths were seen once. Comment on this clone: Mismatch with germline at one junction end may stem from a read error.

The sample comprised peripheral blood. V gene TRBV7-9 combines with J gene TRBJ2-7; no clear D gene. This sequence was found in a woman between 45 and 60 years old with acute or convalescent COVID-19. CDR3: CASSLGGLLAMVF. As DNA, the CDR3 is TGTGCCAGCAGCTTAGGAGGATTGCTCGCGATGGTCTTC.